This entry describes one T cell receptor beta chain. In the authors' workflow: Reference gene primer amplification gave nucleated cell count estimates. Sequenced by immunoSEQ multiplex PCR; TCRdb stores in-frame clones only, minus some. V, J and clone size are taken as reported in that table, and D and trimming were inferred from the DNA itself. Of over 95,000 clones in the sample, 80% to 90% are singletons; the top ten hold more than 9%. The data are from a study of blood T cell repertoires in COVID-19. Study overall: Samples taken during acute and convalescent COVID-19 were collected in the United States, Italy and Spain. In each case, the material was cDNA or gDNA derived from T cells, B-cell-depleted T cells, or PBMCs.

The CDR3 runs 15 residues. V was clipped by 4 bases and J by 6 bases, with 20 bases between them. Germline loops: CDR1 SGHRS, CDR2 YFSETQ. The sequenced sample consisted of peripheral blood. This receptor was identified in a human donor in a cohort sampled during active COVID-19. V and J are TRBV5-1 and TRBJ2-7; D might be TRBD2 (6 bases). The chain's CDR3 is CASSKQHGGASEQYF. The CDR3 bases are TGCGCCAGCAGCAAACAGCATGGAGGGGCGAGCGAGCAGTACTTC.